This T cell receptor beta chain was sequenced for a study of CD8 T cells in ankylosing spondylitis. Study-wide results and limits: A motif of roughly 8 highly homologous TCR beta variants was seen as apparently characteristic of ankylosing spondylitis blood.

V gave up 7 bases and J gave up 6 bases; unmatched junction bases: 9. CDR1 and CDR2 from the germline V gene are MRHNA and SNTAGT. This CDR3 contains 14 residues. For this clonotype: Its target is not known.

TCRdb fed the 5' RACE reads into MiXCR, producing one record per CDR3 protein. The sample holds around 890,000 distinct CDR3 sequences; 10% to 15% are singletons and the top ten take approximately 0.5%. The chain combines TRBV6-4 with TRBJ2-3; 8 bases agree with TRBD2. This clonotype originated in a male donor with ankylosing spondylitis. The sequenced material came from blood, either unsorted or a sorted T cell fraction (not recorded which). CDR3 region: CASNSGGPRDTQYF. The CDR3 nucleotides are TGTGCCAGCAACTCGGGAGGGCCGAGGGATACGCAGTATTTT.